This TCR beta chain was retrieved from a study of blood T cells in healthy people across ages. Overall study results and limits: Naive T cell percentage by flow cytometry tracked strongly with beta diversity. Those diversity estimates obtained from one million T cells were thought to be underestimates. Long-lived and aged donors differed, with more naive CD4+ cells and higher diversity in the long-lived. Naive and antigen-experienced cells were not separated, limiting conclusive comparison.

Primers used in a second PCR of about 7 to 11 cycles were a sample-barcoded 5' primer and a J-beta primer mix. Each CDR3 protein gets one entry after TCRdb re-called the 5' RACE reads with MiXCR. The table has 630,000 or so distinct CDR3 sequences, 32% seen once. With respect to this clonotype: Its antigen is not known.

Material: blood. This clonotype was obtained from a woman at least 80 years old in good health.

The CDR3 bases are TGCGCCAGCAGCTTGTCGGCGGTCCCGAACAATGAGCAGTTCTTC. It codes for CASSLSAVPNNEQFF. The chain couples TRBV5-1 to TRBJ2-1; no firm D call. The CDR3 covers 15 residues. Germline CDR1 and CDR2: SGHRS and YFSETQ. V dropped 1 base and J dropped 5 bases, with 13 bases sitting between them.